Below are 21 T cell receptor beta chains sequenced from a single sample in a study of T-cell memory formation after mild COVID-19. A single record per CDR3 protein comes from TCRdb applying MiXCR to the 5' RACE reads. The table shows 200,000 to 250,000 distinct CDR3 sequences, with 25% to 35% occurring only once. The sample consisted of PBMCs or a T cell subset sorted from them (not recorded which). The receptors originated from an adult woman who had mild COVID-19 (a few samples of this study predate the infection). Cell type and time point are not known.

This clonotype was seen more than once but under ten times. The chain couples TRBV7-9 to TRBJ2-3, with D possibly TRBD1 on 6 matching bases. V was cut by 1 base and J by 6 bases, with 8 bases left in between. CDR1 and CDR2 from the germline V gene are SEHNR and FQNEAQ (reference sequence). The CDR3 loop spans 13 amino acids. CDR3 in amino acids: CASSLVQGDTQYF. The CDR3 DNA sequence: TGTGCCAGCAGCTTAGTCCAGGGGGATACGCAGTATTTT.

The genes are TRBV7-9 and TRBJ2-7; D is undetermined. This CDR3 region has 15 residues. Germline V gene data show CDR1 as SEHNR and CDR2 as FQNEAQ (reference sequence). V lost 2 bases to trimming and J lost 0 bases, with 11 bases between them. CDR3 sequence reads: CASSLSGVTSYEQYF. The CDR3 DNA sequence: TGTGCCAGCAGCTTATCCGGAGTAACCTCCTACGAGCAGTACTTC. Drawing the rest from reference TRBV7-9 and TRBJ2-7, the complete variable domain is DTGVSQNPRHKITKRGQNVTFRCDPISEHNRLYWYRQTLGQGPEFLTYFQNEAQLEKSRLLSDRFSAERPKGSFSTLEIQRTEQGDSAMYLCASSLSGVTSYEQYFGPGTRLTVT.

The chain carries TRBV12-3 or TRBV12-4 and TRBJ2-3; 14 bases are a match to TRBD2. The CDR3 has 17 amino acids. J gave up 1 base and V 6 bases, and 6 bases lay outside the gene matches. In DNA form, the CDR3 reads TGTGCCAGCAGCGGACTAGCGGGGGGCCGAGGCACAGATACGCAGTATTTT. This gives the protein CASSGLAGGRGTDTQYF.

V usage is TRBV20-1 and J usage is TRBJ2-2; D possibly corresponds to TRBD1 (5 bases). The CDR3 extends over 15 amino acids. Germline V gene data show CDR1 as DFQATT and CDR2 as SNEGSKA (reference sequence). The V and J ends lost 1 base and 2 bases respectively, with 11 bases between them. The CDR3 loop reads CSARGDSHNTGELFF. CDR3 nucleotide sequence: TGCAGTGCTAGAGGAGACAGCCACAACACCGGGGAGCTGTTTTTT.

V is TRBV20-1 and J is TRBJ2-3; 9 nucleotides line up with TRBD1. V lost 5 bases to trimming and J lost 3 bases; unmatched junction nucleotides: 12. CDR1 is DFQATT, CDR2 SNEGSKA, per germline (reference sequence). The CDR3 has 16 amino acids. The CDR3 protein is CSAARGTGFLTDTQYF. Here the CDR3 DNA reads TGCAGTGCTGCACGCGGGACAGGGTTTTTGACAGATACGCAGTATTTT.

This rearrangement joins TRBV9 to TRBJ1-1; TRBD1 is a possible D gene (5 bases). The CDR3 consists of 15 residues. The germline CDR1 and CDR2 sequences are SGDLS and YYNGEE. Trimming shortened V by 1 base and J by 1 base, and 11 bases separated the two germline ends. The CDR3 sequence is CASSVTWDGNTEAFF. CDR3 sequence (DNA): TGTGCCAGCAGCGTAACCTGGGACGGGAACACTGAAGCTTTCTTT.

The J gene is TRBJ2-1, the V gene TRBV3-1; 10 bases are a match to TRBD2. The CDR3 is 16 amino acids. Per the germline V gene, CDR1 is LGHDT and CDR2 is YNNKEL (reference sequence). Trimming at V came to 3 bases and at J to 2 bases, leaving 4 bases not matched to a gene. Here the CDR3 reads CASSQPTSGTYNEQFF. The CDR3 coding sequence is TGTGCCAGCAGCCAGCCTACTAGCGGGACCTACAATGAGCAGTTCTTC.

This clonotype was found a few times. The rearrangement uses TRBV7-3 and TRBJ2-3; TRBD2 might be the D (6 bases). V lost 5 bases to trimming and J lost 11 bases, with 14 bases between them. The CDR3 runs to 12 residues. Germline CDR1 and CDR2: SGHTA and FQGTGA. The CDR3, as DNA: TGTGCCAGCAGCGCGACCTCCGGGAGGCAGTATTTT. It specifies CASSATSGRQYF.

This clonotype has only a few counts. V usage is TRBV5-1 and J usage is TRBJ1-1; 8 bases are shared with TRBD1. With 3 bases clipped from V and 3 bases from J, the junction kept 4 bases outside the gene matches. CDR1 SGHRS and CDR2 YFSETQ come from the germline V gene. CDR3 size: 14 residues. CDR3 residues: CASSWGDRHTEAFF. DNA of the CDR3: TGCGCCAGCAGCTGGGGGGACAGGCACACTGAAGCTTTCTTT.

This clonotype has a handful of counts. The chain joins TRBV11-1 to TRBJ2-3; tentatively, D is TRBD1 (5 bases). Germline CDR1 reads SGHAT; CDR2 reads FQDESV (reference sequence). This CDR3 contains 14 residues. Between the trimmed V and J ends, which lost 9 bases and 0 bases, there was a span of 13 bases. The chain's CDR3 is CASKTGFSTDTQYF. The CDR3 nucleotides read TGTGCCAGTAAAACAGGATTCAGCACAGATACGCAGTATTTT.

This clonotype was counted only a few times. This chain connects TRBV27 to TRBJ2-3; TRBD2 matches 8 bases. Trimming cost V 10 bases and J 4 bases; bases outside gene matches: 10. Germline V CDR1 and CDR2: MNHEY, SMNVEV (reference sequence). CDR3 length: 14 amino acids. The CDR3 DNA is TGTGCCACCATGAAGCGGGAGTGGGCAGATACGCAGTATTTT. Its translation: CATMKREWADTQYF.

The CDR3 region is CASSLAGDPGYEQYF. The CDR3 DNA is TGTGCCAGCAGCTTAGCCGGGGATCCGGGCTACGAGCAGTACTTC. V and J are TRBV7-2 and TRBJ2-7; tentative D call: TRBD2 (5 bases). Germline values: CDR1 SGHTA, CDR2 FQGNSA. The CDR3 runs to 15 residues. V dropped 0 bases and J dropped 3 bases, with 12 bases sitting between them.

The rearrangement uses TRBV5-1 and TRBJ2-6, with D possibly TRBD2 on 6 matching bases. Germline V lookup: CDR1 SGHRS, CDR2 YFSETQ. This CDR3 spans 16 amino acids. Trimming removed 0 bases at V and 2 bases at J, with 9 bases between. The CDR3: CASSLAAGTGANVLTF. The CDR3 nucleotides are TGCGCCAGCAGCTTGGCGGCGGGGACTGGGGCCAACGTCCTGACTTTC. The whole variable domain, remainder taken from reference TRBV5-1 and TRBJ2-6, is KAGVTQTPRYLIKTRGQQVTLSCSPISGHRSVSWYQQTPGQGLQFLFEYFSETQRNKGNFPGRFSGRQFSNSRSEMNVSTLELGDSALYLCASSLAAGTGANVLTFGAGSRLTVL.

The sample holds a few counts of this clonotype. V usage is TRBV7-3 and J usage is TRBJ2-5; no clear D. The CDR3 sequence is 13 residues long. CDR1 is SGHTA and CDR2 is FQGTGA in the germline V gene. V lost 5 bases, J lost 1 base, and 8 bases lay in between. The CDR3 coding sequence is TGTGCCAGCAGCCCAAGGACCCAAGAGACCCAGTACTTC. This sequence encodes CASSPRTQETQYF. The whole variable domain, remainder taken from reference TRBV7-3 and TRBJ2-5, is GAGVSQTPSNKVTEKGKYVELRCDPISGHTALYWYRQSLGQGPEFLIYFQGTGAADDSGLPNDRFFAVRPEGSVSTLKIQRTERGDSAVYLCASSPRTQETQYFGPGTRLLVL.

The CDR3 here is CATSRGQGLNTEAFF. For the CDR3, the DNA is TGTGCCACCAGCAGAGGACAGGGGTTGAACACTGAAGCTTTCTTT. The chain joins TRBV15 to TRBJ1-1, with TRBD1 matching over 8 bases. CDR3 length: 15 residues. The V gene end was trimmed by 1 base and the J gene end by 0 bases; junction bases not matched to a gene: 1. Germline V gene data show CDR1 as LNHNV and CDR2 as YYDKDF (reference sequence).

The V gene is TRBV13, the J gene TRBJ2-1, with D perhaps being TRBD1 or TRBD2 (5 bases each). Germline V gene data show CDR1 as PRHDT and CDR2 as FYEKMQ (reference sequence). The CDR3 sequence is 18 residues long. With 5 bases removed from V and 2 bases from J, the gap between germline ends came to 22 bases. CDR3 sequence: CASSLQGSEESAYNEQFF. The CDR3 bases are TGTGCCAGCAGCCTCCAGGGTAGCGAGGAGTCAGCCTACAATGAGCAGTTCTTC.

The chain employs TRBV6-6 and TRBJ2-7, with D maybe TRBD2 (7 bases). The CDR3 is 13 residues long. Trimming took 7 bases from V and 4 from J, leaving 14 bases between them. CDR1 is MNHNY, CDR2 SVGAGI, per germline (reference sequence). The CDR3 sequence is CASNGGLVYEQYF. The CDR3 DNA is TGTGCCAGCAACGGGGGGCTAGTTTACGAGCAGTACTTC.

This sequence joins TRBV5-1 and TRBJ2-7, with D unclear. Trimming took 0 bases from V and 0 from J, leaving 10 bases between them. CDR1 is SGHRS and CDR2 is YFSETQ in the germline V gene. The CDR3 has 15 residues. CDR3 region: CASSLEVSLSYEQYF. The CDR3, as DNA: TGCGCCAGCAGCTTGGAAGTGTCTCTCTCCTACGAGCAGTACTTC.

This chain uses TRBV11-3 with TRBJ2-1; TRBD1 is a possible D gene (5 bases). Germline loops: CDR1 SGHNT, CDR2 YENEEA. Trimming removed 9 bases at V and 0 bases at J, with 6 bases between. The CDR3 is 12 amino acids. Written as DNA, the CDR3 is TGTGCCAGTAGGGGCTCCTACAATGAGCAGTTCTTC. Residues: CASRGSYNEQFF. Variable domain in full (rest from reference TRBV11-3 and TRBJ2-1): EAGVVQSPRYKIIEKKQPVAFWCNPISGHNTLYWYLQNLGQGPELLIRYENEEAVDDSQLPKDRFSAERLKGVDSTLKIQPAELGDSAVYLCASRGSYNEQFFGPGTRLTVL.

This chain joins TRBV4-1 and TRBJ2-1; 9 bases are shared with TRBD1. Germline-derived CDR1 and CDR2 are MGHRA and YSYEKL. V lost 1 base, J lost 4 bases, and 2 bases stayed unmatched. The CDR3 runs to 15 residues. The CDR3 sequence is CASSQGDRGYNEQFF. The DNA of the CDR3 is TGCGCCAGCAGCCAAGGAGACAGGGGGTACAATGAGCAGTTCTTC.

V usage is TRBV2 and J usage is TRBJ2-5; 7 positions agree with TRBD1. The CDR3 runs 14 residues. The V gene end was trimmed by 3 bases and the J gene end by 3 bases; junction bases not matched to a gene: 4. The V gene's germline CDR1 is SNHLY and CDR2 FYNNEI. This chain's CDR3 is CASSDRTGKETQYF. Here the CDR3 DNA reads TGTGCCAGCAGTGACCGGACAGGAAAAGAGACCCAGTACTTC. Filled out from reference TRBV2 and TRBJ2-5, the complete variable domain reads EPEVTQTPSHQVTQMGQEVILRCVPISNHLYFYWYRQILGQKVEFLVSFYNNEISEKSEIFDDQFSVERPDGSNFTLKIRSTKLEDSAMYFCASSDRTGKETQYFGPGTRLLVL.